A single sample is the source of the 26 T cell receptor beta chains below, sequenced in a study of blood T cell repertoires in COVID-19. Sequencing used immunoSEQ multiplex PCR; TCRdb keeps in-frame clones, though not all of them. The data hold about 170,000 clones, with around four fifths observed a single time. The sequencing sample was made of PBMCs or T cells enriched from blood (not recorded which). All receptors come from a woman between 50 and 59 years old who had recovered from COVID-19.

The count of this clone is one. The chain has TRBV4-2 and TRBJ1-2, with D possibly matching TRBD1 (5 bases). Germline CDR1 and CDR2: LGHNA and YNFKEQ. CDR3 length: 16 amino acids. The germline V and J ends were trimmed by 0 bases and 5 bases, with 16 bases remaining between them. This CDR3 reads CASSQDRYRPEYGYTF. CDR3 in DNA: TGTGCCAGCAGCCAAGATCGTTACAGGCCGGAATATGGCTACACCTTC.

The table lists this clone with a few counts. This chain uses TRBV3-1 (or the pseudogene TRBV3-2) with TRBJ1-4; 8 nucleotides align to TRBD1. CDR3 size: 16 residues. The junction had 13 bases not matched to a gene; V was cut back by 5 bases and J by 8 bases. The germline V gene encodes CDR1 LGHDT and CDR2 YNNKEL (reference sequence). The CDR3 is CASSGRSQGAGEKLFF. The CDR3 bases are TGTGCCAGCAGCGGAAGATCTCAGGGGGCAGGAGAAAAACTGTTTTTT.

Here the CDR3 DNA reads TGTGCCAGCAGTTACACGGCTGGACTAGCGGGGGGATCTGCCGGGGAGCTGTTTTTT. It codes for CASSYTAGLAGGSAGELFF. This chain uses TRBV6-2 or TRBV6-3 with TRBJ2-2; 14 bases fit TRBD2. V shed 2 bases and J 6 bases; nucleotides not matched to a gene: 11. The germline V gene has CDR1 MNHEY and CDR2 SVGEGT. This CDR3 spans 19 amino acids.

The rearrangement links TRBV4-3 to TRBJ1-3; 7 nucleotides line up with TRBD1. Losses at the gene ends were 3 bases for V and 4 bases for J; bases not matched to a gene: 6. The V gene's germline CDR1 is LGHNA and CDR2 YSLEER. CDR3 size: 15 residues. The CDR3 here is CASSHDRVSGNTIYF. The CDR3 DNA follows: TGCGCCAGCAGCCACGACAGGGTCTCCGGAAACACCATATATTTT.

V usage is TRBV28 and J usage is TRBJ2-3; 12 positions agree with TRBD2. CDR3 size: 16 residues. V shed 6 bases, J shed 2 bases, and the junction held 6 bases outside the gene matches. Germline V gene lookup returns CDR1 MDHEN and CDR2 SYDVKM. The CDR3 reads CASSLAGGSLTDTQYF. CDR3 DNA sequence: TGTGCCAGCAGCCTAGCGGGGGGGTCCCTCACAGATACGCAGTATTTT. The full variable domain, with the rest looked up from reference TRBV28 and TRBJ2-3, is DVKVTQSSRYLVKRTGEKVFLECVQDMDHENMFWYRQDPGLGLRLIYFSYDVKMKEKGDIPEGYSVSREKKERFSLILESASTNQTSMYLCASSLAGGSLTDTQYFGPGTRLTVL.

The V gene is TRBV11-2, the J gene TRBJ2-1; D not resolved. Germline values: CDR1 SGHAT, CDR2 FQNNGV. The CDR3 covers 14 residues. Trimming stripped 6 bases from V and 2 bases from J, with 11 bases between. CDR3 amino acids: CASRLEIPYNEQFF. The CDR3 DNA is TGTGCCAGCAGGCTGGAGATCCCCTACAATGAGCAGTTCTTC.

V is TRBV11-3 and J is TRBJ2-1; TRBD2 is a possible D gene (6 bases). The CDR3 length is 17 residues. The V and J ends lost 1 base and 10 bases respectively, with 23 bases between them. Germline V gene sequence: CDR1 SGHNT, CDR2 YENEEA. The CDR3 DNA reads as TGTGCCAGCAGCTTAGGCGCTGGGGTAGCGGACCTCCCGGAGCAGTTCTTC. Translated: CASSLGAGVADLPEQFF.

The J gene is TRBJ2-7, the V gene TRBV6-2 or TRBV6-3; D perhaps matches TRBD1 (5 bases). CDR1 is MNHEY, CDR2 SVGEGT, per germline. The CDR3 spans 13 residues. V gave up 5 bases and J gave up 5 bases, with 13 bases separating them. The DNA for the CDR3 is TGTGCCAGCAGTCGGCAGGGCTGGAACGAGCAGTACGTC. Encoded protein: CASSRQGWNEQYV.

This clone was observed a handful of times. The chain couples TRBV25-1 to TRBJ2-3; unclear D gene. V lost 1 base and J lost 2, with 10 bases in between. Germline V gene sequence: CDR1 MGHDK, CDR2 SYGVNS. This CDR3 spans 15 amino acids. The CDR3 sequence: CASSELTQATDTQYF. CDR3 DNA: TGTGCCAGCAGTGAATTAACCCAGGCCACAGATACGCAGTATTTT.

The V gene is TRBV5-1, the J gene TRBJ2-5, with 9 nucleotides matching TRBD1. There are 15 residues in the CDR3. V gave up 3 bases and J gave up 5 bases; unmatched junction bases: 8. The germline V gene encodes CDR1 SGHRS and CDR2 YFSETQ. This chain's CDR3 is CASSSDGTGRETQYF. Here the CDR3 DNA reads TGCGCCAGCAGCTCAGACGGGACAGGGAGGGAGACCCAGTACTTC. The full variable domain, its missing parts supplied by reference TRBV5-1 and TRBJ2-5, is KAGVTQTPRYLIKTRGQQVTLSCSPISGHRSVSWYQQTPGQGLQFLFEYFSETQRNKGNFPGRFSGRQFSNSRSEMNVSTLELGDSALYLCASSSDGTGRETQYFGPGTRLLVL.

The chain combines TRBV18 with TRBJ1-4, with unresolved D. Looked up from germline, CDR1 is KGHSH and CDR2 is LQKENI. CDR3 length equals 15 residues. With 5 bases removed from V and 5 bases from J, the gap between germline ends came to 15 bases. Here the CDR3 reads CASSSSGGPNEKLFF. CDR3 sequence (DNA): TGTGCCAGCTCATCCTCGGGAGGACCAAATGAAAAACTGTTTTTT.

This clone was detected a few times. J is TRBJ1-2 and V is TRBV7-2; no clear D. The CDR3 spans 12 residues. Germline V gene lookup returns CDR1 SGHTA and CDR2 FQGNSA. With 4 bases removed from V and 8 bases from J, the gap between germline ends came to 11 bases. CDR3 loop: CASSSKTWGYTF. The CDR3 bases are TGTGCCAGCAGCTCGAAAACTTGGGGCTACACCTTC.

Only one count was recorded for this clone. The chain combines TRBV25-1 with TRBJ1-2, with unresolved D. CDR1 MGHDK and CDR2 SYGVNS come from the germline V gene. The CDR3 spans 12 residues. The V gene lost 6 bases and the J gene lost 10 bases, with 15 bases spanning the gap. CDR3: CASRNRPGNYTF. CDR3 sequence (DNA): TGTGCCAGCAGGAATCGGCCGGGGAACTACACCTTC.

V usage is TRBV5-1 and J usage is TRBJ2-2; 11 nucleotides align to TRBD1. Per germline, CDR1 SGHRS and CDR2 YFSETQ. This CDR3 is 15 amino acids long. V shed 4 bases and J 4 bases; nucleotides not matched to a gene: 3. This chain's CDR3 is CASSTGTGGTGELFF. CDR3 coding DNA: TGCGCCAGCAGCACCGGGACAGGGGGCACCGGGGAGCTGTTTTTT.

V usage is TRBV11-2 and J usage is TRBJ1-5, with TRBD1 identical over 8 bases. The V gene end was trimmed by 4 bases and the J gene end by 0 bases; junction bases not matched to a gene: 8. The CDR3 covers 17 residues. Per germline, CDR1 SGHAT and CDR2 FQNNGV. This CDR3 is CASSSGQESISNQPQHF. In DNA form, the CDR3 reads TGTGCCAGCAGCTCGGGACAGGAGTCGATTAGCAATCAGCCCCAGCATTTT.

This clone was picked up many times. The V call is TRBV15, the J call TRBJ2-3; D gene ambiguous. V was cut by 3 bases and J by 1 base, with 11 bases left in between. The germline V gene encodes CDR1 LNHNV and CDR2 YYDKDF (reference sequence). This CDR3 comprises 15 residues. The DNA of the CDR3 is TGTGCCACCAGCAGTCTAACTTCTGGCACAGATACGCAGTATTTT. The encoded protein is CATSSLTSGTDTQYF.

This rearrangement joins TRBV7-8 to TRBJ1-2; D gene ambiguous. V lost 2 bases and J lost 4, with 8 bases in between. The CDR3 has 13 residues. Germline values: CDR1 SGHVS, CDR2 FQNEAQ. The CDR3 nucleotides read TGTGCCAGCAGCTTAAAACAGATCTATGGCTACACCTTC. The encoded protein is CASSLKQIYGYTF.

The rearrangement joins TRBV7-2 to TRBJ2-6; TRBD2 agrees at 8 bases. Germline V gene sequence: CDR1 SGHTA, CDR2 FQGNSA. The CDR3 is made up of 15 amino acids. J was trimmed by 0 bases and V by 10 bases; bases with no gene match: 5. The CDR3 region is CATRGGFSGANVLTF. Written as DNA, the CDR3 is TGTGCCACCCGCGGGGGGTTCTCTGGGGCCAACGTCCTGACTTTC.

V and J are TRBV27 and TRBJ2-1, with a weak D call TRBD2 (7 bases). CDR3 size: 12 residues. The germline gives CDR1 MNHEY, CDR2 SMNVEV (reference sequence). The ends were cut back, 6 bases at V and 10 bases at J, with 13 bases in the middle. CDR3 nucleotides: TGTGCCAGCAGACGGGGGGCGGGGGAGCAGTTCTTC. Translated, it gives CASRRGAGEQFF.

The J gene is TRBJ1-2, the V gene TRBV18; the D gene is possibly TRBD1 (5 bases). The CDR3 has 15 residues. V gave up 0 bases and J gave up 6 bases, with 14 bases separating them. Germline V gives CDR1 KGHSH, CDR2 LQKENI. For the CDR3, the DNA is TGTGCCAGCTCACCACCGGGGCAGCCACCAGATGGCTACACCTTC. Translation: CASSPPGQPPDGYTF. Using reference TRBV18 and TRBJ1-2 for the parts outside the CDR3, the full variable domain is NAGVMQNPRHLVRRRGQEARLRCSPMKGHSHVYWYRQLPEEGLKFMVYLQKENIIDESGMPKERFSAEFPKEGPSILRIQQVVRGDSAAYFCASSPPGQPPDGYTFGSGTRLTVV.

V is TRBV7-9 and J is TRBJ1-2; 7 bases fit TRBD1. V was pared by 1 base and J by 4 bases, with 6 bases of the junction left unmatched. The CDR3 runs to 15 residues. The V gene's germline CDR1 is SEHNR and CDR2 FQNEAQ (reference sequence). CDR3 coding DNA: TGTGCCAGCAGCTTAGGCTTGGGGGACAGCTATGGCTACACCTTC. Its protein is CASSLGLGDSYGYTF.

The CDR3 DNA follows: TGCGCCAGCAGCTTGGAGGGGCAGGCAGACATTCAGTACTTC. This translates into CASSLEGQADIQYF. This chain connects TRBV5-1 to TRBJ2-4; D may be TRBD1 (5 bases). V was clipped by 0 bases and J by 8 bases, with 12 bases between them. Germline V lookup: CDR1 SGHRS, CDR2 YFSETQ. The CDR3 length is 14 residues. Together with reference TRBV5-1 and TRBJ2-4, the CDR3 gives the full variable domain: KAGVTQTPRYLIKTRGQQVTLSCSPISGHRSVSWYQQTPGQGLQFLFEYFSETQRNKGNFPGRFSGRQFSNSRSEMNVSTLELGDSALYLCASSLEGQADIQYFGAGTRLSVL.

This clone has a handful of counts. The chain combines TRBV27 with TRBJ2-1; 14 bases line up with TRBD2. This CDR3 is built from 17 residues. The ends lost 6 bases at V and 6 bases at J; junction bases unmatched: 10. Germline V gene sequence: CDR1 MNHEY, CDR2 SMNVEV (reference sequence). CDR3 bases: TGTGCCAGCAGCATGACTAGCGGGAGGGCCAGACGCAATGAGCAGTTCTTC. It specifies CASSMTSGRARRNEQFF.

DNA for the CDR3: TGTGCCAGCAGCTTAGTAGCGACCACCCAGGGGAATGAGCAGTTCTTC. Protein: CASSLVATTQGNEQFF. The chain links TRBV7-2 to TRBJ2-1; perhaps TRBD1 as D (6 bases). Between the trimmed V and J ends, which lost 1 base and 7 bases, there was a span of 17 bases. The CDR3 is 16 residues long. The V gene's germline CDR1 is SGHTA and CDR2 FQGNSA.

The chain joins TRBV5-1 to TRBJ2-1, with 11 bases aligning to TRBD1. V shed 5 bases, J shed 9 bases, and the junction held 10 bases outside the gene matches. Germline CDR1 reads SGHRS; CDR2 reads YFSETQ. The CDR3 runs 15 residues. CDR3 DNA: TGCGCCAGCAGTGGACAGGGGGCCCCGATTGGTGAGCAGTTCTTC. Protein: CASSGQGAPIGEQFF.

V and J are TRBV28 and TRBJ1-6; TRBD1 matches 8 bases. The ends lost 3 bases at V and 10 bases at J; junction bases unmatched: 5. The CDR3 contains 14 residues. Germline values: CDR1 MDHEN, CDR2 SYDVKM. CDR3 amino acids: CASSFLDRDSPLHF. The CDR3 bases are TGTGCCAGCAGTTTCCTGGACAGGGACTCACCCCTCCACTTT. The whole variable domain, filled in from reference TRBV28 and TRBJ1-6, reads DVKVTQSSRYLVKRTGEKVFLECVQDMDHENMFWYRQDPGLGLRLIYFSYDVKMKEKGDIPEGYSVSREKKERFSLILESASTNQTSMYLCASSFLDRDSPLHFGNGTRLTVT.